This T cell receptor (beta chain) originates from a study of molecular identifiers for immune sequencing clone quantification. Library preparation followed earlier protocols using designated TCR primers. TCRdb re-derived calls from the PCR reads in MiXCR, one entry per CDR3 protein. The sample contains roughly 12,000 distinct CDR3 sequences, 16% of which appear only once. A single count supports this clonotype. This clone may be a read error of a much larger clone one base away. The germline V gene encodes CDR1 SEHNR and CDR2 FQNEAQ (reference sequence). This CDR3 is 16 amino acids long. The source is a human donor in good health. Some libraries in this study had Jurkat cell RNA spiked in. The chain links TRBV7-9 to TRBJ2-7; TRBD1 agrees at 8 bases. Specimen: naive CD8+ T cells from blood, with Jurkat cell RNA spiked in. Subset specified: FACS-sorted CD8+CD4-CCR7+CD45RA+ naive T cells. The CDR3 coding sequence is TGTGCCGGCAGCCCTCCCCTAGGACAGGGAGTCCACGAGCAGTACTTC. Translated: CAGSPPLGQGVHEQYF. The entire variable domain, with the rest obtained from reference TRBV7-9 and TRBJ2-7, is as follows: DTGVSQNPRHKITKRGQNVTFRCDPISEHNRLYWYRQTLGQGPEFLTYFQNEAQLEKSRLLSDRFSAERPKGSFSTLEIQRTEQGDSAMYLCAGSPPLGQGVHEQYFGPGTRLTVT.